This TCR beta chain comes out of a study of response to subunit inactivated influenza vaccine. General study results and limits: There was a suggestion from the authors that each seasonal influenza vaccination recruits few new T cells.

Germline V gives CDR1 MNHEY, CDR2 SVGEGT. The CDR3 has 15 amino acids. The V end lost 6 bases, the J end lost 1 base, and 13 bases lay between the germline ends. Each CDR3 protein gets one entry after TCRdb re-called the RT-PCR reads with MiXCR. The sample records around 530,000 distinct CDR3 sequences, 16% being singletons. This clonotype has more than one count but fewer than ten. The antigen is undetermined. This chain uses TRBV6-2 or TRBV6-3 with TRBJ1-5, with D hard to call. The material sequenced was CD4+ T cells sorted from PBMCs, taken approximately 25 months after vaccination. The clonotype originates from a man in his fifties or sixties who received an inactivated influenza vaccine. This CDR3 is CASSRSTNSNQPQHF. CDR3 bases: TGTGCCAGCAGCCGGTCGACAAACAGCAATCAGCCCCAGCATTTT.